Each of the 22 T cell receptor beta chains below was sequenced from the same sample in a study of blood T cell repertoires in COVID-19. Using immunoSEQ multiplex PCR, the repertoire was profiled, and TCRdb retains in-frame clones only, with some absent. The repertoire holds 35,000 to 55,000 clones, with 86% as singletons. Sequencing input: peripheral blood. Every receptor here comes from a man aged 55 to 69 with active COVID-19.

The J gene is TRBJ2-2, the V gene TRBV18, with D possibly being TRBD1 (5 bases). The ends were cut back, 2 bases at V and 2 bases at J, with 9 bases in the middle. The CDR3 has 15 residues. Per germline, CDR1 KGHSH and CDR2 LQKENI. DNA for the CDR3: TGTGCCAGCTCACCAATGGGGCCCAACACCGGGGAGCTGTTTTTT. This gives the protein CASSPMGPNTGELFF.

The genes are TRBV18 and TRBJ1-6; 11 nucleotides agree with TRBD1. Germline-derived CDR1 and CDR2 are KGHSH and LQKENI. The CDR3 runs 15 residues. With 6 bases clipped from V and 9 bases from J, the junction kept 7 bases outside the gene matches. CDR3 residues: CASSLTGQGASPLHF. In DNA form, the CDR3 reads TGTGCCAGCTCCCTTACCGGACAGGGGGCTTCACCCCTCCACTTT.

J is TRBJ2-4 and V is TRBV6-5, with D hard to call. CDR1 and CDR2 (germline): MNHEY, SVGAGI. The V and J ends lost 6 bases and 10 bases respectively, with 10 bases between them. There are 11 residues in the CDR3. CDR3 coding DNA: TGTGCCAGCAGCCCAACAGAAATTCAGTACTTC. The encoded protein is CASSPTEIQYF.

A single count supports this clone. The CDR3 spells CASSGTAYGYTF. The CDR3 DNA follows: TGTGCCAGCAGCGGGACAGCCTATGGCTACACCTTC. This rearrangement joins TRBV2 to TRBJ1-2; 7 bases are a match to TRBD1. Germline lookup yields CDR1 SNHLY and CDR2 FYNNEI. With V trimmed by 6 bases and J by 4 bases, 2 bases remained unmatched. The CDR3 length is 12 residues.

The chain has TRBV6-2 or TRBV6-3 and TRBJ2-1, with TRBD1 matching over 9 bases. V dropped 4 bases and J dropped 1; count of bases not matched to a gene: 2. The CDR3 is made up of 15 amino acids. From germline, CDR1 is MNHEY and CDR2 SVGEGT. The CDR3, as DNA: TGTGCCAGCAGTTCCGGACAGGGGTCCTACAATGAGCAGTTCTTC. Protein product: CASSSGQGSYNEQFF.

V gene TRBV5-1 combines with J gene TRBJ1-3; 9 bases line up with TRBD1. Germline V gene data show CDR1 as SGHRS and CDR2 as YFSETQ. CDR3 length equals 13 residues. The ends lost 4 bases at V and 8 bases at J; junction bases unmatched: 4. The CDR3 region has the DNA TGCGCCAGCAGCGGGACAGGGTGGGACACCATATATTTT. Amino acids: CASSGTGWDTIYF.

J is TRBJ1-1 and V is TRBV12-3 or TRBV12-4; D may be TRBD1 (5 bases). CDR3 size: 13 residues. Trimming cost V 8 bases and J 5 bases, with 15 bases left between them. CDR3 region: CASGQGVRTEAFF. CDR3 DNA sequence: TGTGCCAGCGGGCAGGGTGTAAGGACTGAAGCTTTCTTT.

This chain links TRBV3-1 (or the pseudogene TRBV3-2) with TRBJ2-1, with TRBD2 identical over 12 bases. Germline V gene data show CDR1 as LGHDT and CDR2 as YNNKEL (reference sequence). V shed 1 base, J shed 2 bases, and the junction held 9 bases outside the gene matches. This CDR3 comprises 19 residues. CDR3 nucleotides: TGTGCCAGCAGCCAAGGCCCTAGCGGGAGGGTGGGGCCCTACAATGAGCAGTTCTTC. The encoded protein is CASSQGPSGRVGPYNEQFF.

The V call is TRBV6-5, the J call TRBJ2-2, with 7 bases that match TRBD1. The CDR3 contains 13 residues. Germline V gives CDR1 MNHEY, CDR2 SVGAGI. Trimming cost V 7 bases and J 4 bases; bases outside gene matches: 3. The CDR3 region is CASTYRGTGELFF. CDR3 sequence (DNA): TGTGCCAGCACCTACAGGGGCACCGGGGAGCTGTTTTTT.

J is TRBJ2-3 and V is TRBV18; 8 bases are a match to TRBD1. CDR1 and CDR2 from the germline V gene are KGHSH and LQKENI. This CDR3 has 15 residues. The V gene end was trimmed by 3 bases and the J gene end by 3 bases; junction bases not matched to a gene: 5. In nucleotides, the CDR3 is TGTGCCAGCTCACCGAGGACAGGGAGGACAGATACGCAGTATTTT. It specifies CASSPRTGRTDTQYF.

This chain joins TRBV7-8 and TRBJ2-1; 9 bases line up with TRBD1. V lost 8 bases, J lost 0 bases, and 8 bases stayed unmatched. The CDR3 is 16 amino acids. Germline loops: CDR1 SGHVS, CDR2 FQNEAQ. CDR3 protein: CASALPGQGSYNEQFF. The CDR3 DNA is TGTGCCAGCGCCCTTCCGGGACAGGGCTCCTACAATGAGCAGTTCTTC.

The V call is TRBV5-6, the J call TRBJ1-3; 7 positions match TRBD1. This CDR3 spans 17 amino acids. The germline V gene encodes CDR1 SGHDT and CDR2 YYEEEE. V gave up 3 bases and J gave up 8 bases; unmatched junction bases: 17. The CDR3 loop reads CASSSGQAAVISYTIYF. CDR3 bases: TGTGCCAGCAGCTCTGGACAGGCGGCAGTAATCTCGTACACCATATATTTT. The variable domain in full, completed from reference TRBV5-6 and TRBJ1-3, reads DAGVTQSPTHLIKTRGQQVTLRCSPKSGHDTVSWYQQALGQGPQFIFQYYEEEERQRGNFPDRFSGHQFPNYSSELNVNALLLGDSALYLCASSSGQAAVISYTIYFGEGSWLTVV.

V gene TRBV19 combines with J gene TRBJ1-1, with D maybe TRBD1 (6 bases). CDR1 LNHDA and CDR2 SQIVND come from the germline V gene (reference sequence). The CDR3 totals 13 residues. V was cut by 6 bases and J by 0 bases, with 8 bases left in between. The CDR3, as DNA: TGTGCCAGTAGGCAGGGGCTGAACACTGAAGCTTTCTTT. It translates to CASRQGLNTEAFF. The full variable domain, its missing parts supplied by reference TRBV19 and TRBJ1-1, is DGGITQSPKYLFRKEGQNVTLSCEQNLNHDAMYWYRQDPGQGLRLIYYSQIVNDFQKGDIAEGYSVSREKKESFPLTVTSAQKNPTAFYLCASRQGLNTEAFFGQGTRLTVV.

Only a few counts were recorded for this clone. The chain joins TRBV5-1 to TRBJ1-3, with 9 nucleotides matching TRBD1. The germline gives CDR1 SGHRS, CDR2 YFSETQ. Trimming took 3 bases from V and 4 from J; bases not matched to a gene: 5. This CDR3 region has 15 residues. CDR3 sequence: CASSYDRGTGNTIYF. CDR3 DNA: TGCGCCAGCAGCTACGACAGGGGGACCGGAAACACCATATATTTT.

The chain is built from TRBV7-2 and TRBJ2-2; 7 bases map to TRBD1. Germline CDR1 SGHTA, CDR2 FQGNSA. The CDR3 has 15 residues. J lost 7 bases, V lost 0 bases, and 5 bases had no gene match. Here the CDR3 reads CASSLAGTANGELFF. CDR3 nucleotides: TGTGCCAGCAGCTTAGCCGGGACAGCTAACGGGGAGCTGTTTTTT.

V is TRBV12-2 and J is TRBJ2-1; TRBD1, the table's D call, lacks a check against the DNA. TRBV12-2 is designated a pseudogene. The CDR3 contains 15 residues. The CDR3 DNA is TGTGCACCAAAAAATCCGGCAGGGCAATACAATGAGCAGTTCTTC. The encoded protein is CAPKNPAGQYNEQFF.

The V call is TRBV28, the J call TRBJ2-1; 7 bases map to TRBD2. The CDR3 is 15 amino acids. The J segment lost 4 bases and the V segment lost 3 bases, leaving 6 bases of the junction unmatched. CDR1 is MDHEN and CDR2 is SYDVKM in the germline V gene. The CDR3 sequence is CASSFVREPYNEQFF. The CDR3 DNA sequence: TGTGCCAGCAGTTTTGTGCGGGAGCCTTACAATGAGCAGTTCTTC.

V and J are TRBV5-3 and TRBJ1-1; possible D gene TRBD1, 6 bases. TRBV5-3 is classed as an ORF, of uncertain function. The V gene lost 0 bases and the J gene lost 2 bases, with 17 bases spanning the gap. The length of the CDR3 is 17 residues. CDR3 bases: TGTGCCAGAAGCTTGGTTAGAGGGGGAGATACTAACACTGAAGCTTTCTTT. Translation: CARSLVRGGDTNTEAFF.

There are a few counts of this clone. The gene calls are TRBV6-2 or TRBV6-3 and TRBJ1-1; D remains ambiguous. The length of the CDR3 is 15 residues. Germline V CDR1 and CDR2: MNHEY, SVGEGT. V was pared by 0 bases and J by 3 bases, with 11 bases between. CDR3 nucleotide sequence: TGTGCCAGCAGTTACTCCGGCGGGGTTTACACTGAAGCTTTCTTT. Its protein product is CASSYSGGVYTEAFF.

The chain links TRBV11-2 to TRBJ2-7, with 8 bases fitting TRBD1. The CDR3 sequence is 14 residues long. The V and J ends lost 5 bases and 3 bases, in that order; junction bases with no gene match: 6. Germline V gives CDR1 SGHAT, CDR2 FQNNGV. The CDR3: CASSIGQGDYEQYF. The CDR3 region has the DNA TGTGCCAGCAGCATCGGACAGGGAGACTACGAGCAGTACTTC. Variable domain in full (rest from reference TRBV11-2 and TRBJ2-7): EAGVAQSPRYKIIEKRQSVAFWCNPISGHATLYWYQQILGQGPKLLIQFQNNGVVDDSQLPKDRFSAERLKGVDSTLKIQPAKLEDSAVYLCASSIGQGDYEQYFGPGTRLTVT.

The chain recombines TRBV12-3 or TRBV12-4 with TRBJ1-2, with TRBD1 matching over 7 bases. The CDR3 has 13 amino acids. J was trimmed by 8 bases and V by 8 bases; bases with no gene match: 11. Written as DNA, the CDR3 is TGTGCCAGCCGGACAGGAAGGATGGGGGGCTACACCTTC. Its translation: CASRTGRMGGYTF.

This clone is a singleton in its sample. The chain recombines TRBV7-3 with TRBJ2-5; 11 nucleotides match TRBD1. V lost 6 bases and J lost 1; bases outside the gene matches: 4. The CDR3 length is 15 residues. Per the germline V gene, CDR1 is SGHTA and CDR2 is FQGTGA. The CDR3 spells CASSWDRGGQETQYF. CDR3 coding DNA: TGTGCCAGCAGTTGGGACAGGGGGGGCCAAGAGACCCAGTACTTC.